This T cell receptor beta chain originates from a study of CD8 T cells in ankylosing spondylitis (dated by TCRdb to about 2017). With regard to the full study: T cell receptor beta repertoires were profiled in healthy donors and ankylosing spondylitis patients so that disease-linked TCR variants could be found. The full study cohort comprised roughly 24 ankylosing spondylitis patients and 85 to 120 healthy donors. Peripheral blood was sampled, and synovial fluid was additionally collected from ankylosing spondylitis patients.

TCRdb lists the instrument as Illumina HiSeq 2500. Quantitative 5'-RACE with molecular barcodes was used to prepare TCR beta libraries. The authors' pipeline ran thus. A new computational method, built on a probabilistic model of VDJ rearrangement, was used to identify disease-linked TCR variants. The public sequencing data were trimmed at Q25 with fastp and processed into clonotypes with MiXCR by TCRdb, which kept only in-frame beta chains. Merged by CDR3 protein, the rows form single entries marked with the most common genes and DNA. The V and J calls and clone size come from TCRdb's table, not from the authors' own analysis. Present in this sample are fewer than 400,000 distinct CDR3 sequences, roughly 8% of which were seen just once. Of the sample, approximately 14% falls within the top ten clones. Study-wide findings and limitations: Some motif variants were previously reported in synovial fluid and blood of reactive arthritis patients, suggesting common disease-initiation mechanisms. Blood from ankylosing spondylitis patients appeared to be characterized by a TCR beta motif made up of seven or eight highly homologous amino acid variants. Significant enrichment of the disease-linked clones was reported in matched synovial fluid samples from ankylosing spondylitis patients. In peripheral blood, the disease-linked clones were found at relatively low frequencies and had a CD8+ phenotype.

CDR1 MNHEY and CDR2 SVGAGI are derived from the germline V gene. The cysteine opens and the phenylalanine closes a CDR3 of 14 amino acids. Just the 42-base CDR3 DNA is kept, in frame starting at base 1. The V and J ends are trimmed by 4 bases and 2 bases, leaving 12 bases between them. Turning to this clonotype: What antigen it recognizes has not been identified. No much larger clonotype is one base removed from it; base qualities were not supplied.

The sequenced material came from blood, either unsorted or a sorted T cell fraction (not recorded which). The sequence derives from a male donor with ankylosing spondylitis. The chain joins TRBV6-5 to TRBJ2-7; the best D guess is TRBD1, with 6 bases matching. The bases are TGTGCCAGCAGTTGGGACACGCACGCCTACGAGCAGTACTTC. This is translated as CASSWDTHAYEQYF.